This is a list of T cell receptor beta chains from one sample in a study of T cell repertoires in cytomegalovirus infection. In TCRdb, the reads were re-called with MiXCR into one record per CDR3 protein. The table lists over 150,000 distinct CDR3 sequences, about a sixth of them singletons. Sequencing was done on a sample of CD8+ T cells from PBMCs. The receptors derive from a human donor in good health (CMV status not recorded). Some clones in this sample may be carry-over from other donors' samples. Both conserved end residues are trimmed from each CDR3. The D gene is left open where the match is weak. Size values are once, few and many counts, or a class for expanded clones, and some rows have none.

CDR3aa: ASSSAGIAF; abundance: few; d_gene: -; len: 9; j_gene: TRBJ1-1; v_gene: TRBV7-8
CDR3aa: ASSGQDIQPGEQY; abundance: -; d_gene: -; len: 13; j_gene: TRBJ2-7; v_gene: TRBV2
CDR3aa: ASSLPPGQASYEQY; abundance: -; d_gene: -; len: 14; j_gene: TRBJ2-7; v_gene: TRBV7-9
CDR3aa: ASEGGWSTEAF; abundance: few; d_gene: -; len: 11; j_gene: TRBJ1-1; v_gene: TRBV7-9
CDR3aa: ASSLVERWGTGELF; abundance: -; d_gene: -; len: 14; j_gene: TRBJ2-2; v_gene: TRBV7-9
CDR3aa: SVEERNSARETQY; abundance: few; d_gene: -; len: 13; j_gene: TRBJ2-5; v_gene: TRBV29-1
CDR3aa: ASSRSWQGFLGETQY; abundance: -; d_gene: -; len: 15; j_gene: TRBJ2-5; v_gene: TRBV7-6
CDR3aa: ASCEGDTGELF; abundance: many; d_gene: -; len: 11; j_gene: TRBJ2-2; v_gene: TRBV6-1
CDR3aa: ASSPTSGGNYGYT; abundance: -; d_gene: -; len: 13; j_gene: TRBJ1-2; v_gene: TRBV7-3
CDR3aa: ASSQDWGLSTEAF; abundance: -; d_gene: -; len: 13; j_gene: TRBJ1-1; v_gene: TRBV14
CDR3aa: ASSVNRLHSSGANVLT; abundance: -; d_gene: -; len: 16; j_gene: TRBJ2-6; v_gene: TRBV9
CDR3aa: ASSPGLAGVVNEQY; abundance: few; d_gene: TRBD2; len: 14; j_gene: TRBJ2-7; v_gene: TRBV5-1
CDR3aa: ASSLRTNTEAF; abundance: -; d_gene: -; len: 11; j_gene: TRBJ1-1; v_gene: TRBV12-3/TRBV12-4
CDR3aa: ASSYSNEVSEAF; abundance: -; d_gene: -; len: 12; j_gene: TRBJ1-1; v_gene: TRBV6-8
CDR3aa: ASSLEGRGYYEQY; abundance: -; d_gene: TRBD1; len: 13; j_gene: TRBJ2-7; v_gene: TRBV7-9
CDR3aa: ASSFRLNQPQH; abundance: many; d_gene: -; len: 11; j_gene: TRBJ1-5; v_gene: TRBV28
CDR3aa: ASSFRTPSYEQY; abundance: -; d_gene: -; len: 12; j_gene: TRBJ2-7; v_gene: TRBV28
CDR3aa: ASSVGPPGTEAF; abundance: few; d_gene: -; len: 12; j_gene: TRBJ1-1; v_gene: TRBV2